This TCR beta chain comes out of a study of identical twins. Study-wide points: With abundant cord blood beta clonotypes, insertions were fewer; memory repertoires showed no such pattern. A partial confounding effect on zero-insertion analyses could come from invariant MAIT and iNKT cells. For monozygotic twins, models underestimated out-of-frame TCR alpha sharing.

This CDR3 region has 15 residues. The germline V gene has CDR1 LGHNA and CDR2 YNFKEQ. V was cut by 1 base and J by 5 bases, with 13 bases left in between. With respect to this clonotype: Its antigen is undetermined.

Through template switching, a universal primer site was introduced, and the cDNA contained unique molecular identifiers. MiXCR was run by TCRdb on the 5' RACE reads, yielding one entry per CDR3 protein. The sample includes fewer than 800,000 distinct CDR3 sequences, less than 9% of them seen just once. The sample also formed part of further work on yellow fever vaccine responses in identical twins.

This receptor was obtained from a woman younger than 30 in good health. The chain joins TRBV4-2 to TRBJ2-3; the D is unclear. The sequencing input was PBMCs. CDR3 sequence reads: CASSQVTEKQDTQYF. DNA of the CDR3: TGTGCCAGCAGCCAAGTAACGGAAAAACAAGATACGCAGTATTTT.